This TCR beta chain derives from a study of T cell clones after liver transplantation. The CDR3 sequence is 16 residues long. Germline trimming cut 5 bases from V and 2 bases from J; bases unmatched to any gene: 10. CDR1 is SGHTA and CDR2 is FQGTGA in the germline V gene. The data were produced by immunoSEQ multiplex PCR, yet TCRdb's version contains in-frame clones alone and is incomplete. The sample holds 70,000 or so clones, 90% seen once. Sequences were derived from CD4+ T cells from blood, sampled before liver transplant. This TCR was sampled from a human donor who received a liver transplant. This rearrangement joins TRBV7-3 to TRBJ2-3; 7 bases align to TRBD1. CDR3 protein: CASSPTGQSYTDTQYF. The CDR3 DNA reads as TGTGCCAGCAGCCCCACGGGACAGTCTTACACAGATACGCAGTATTTT.